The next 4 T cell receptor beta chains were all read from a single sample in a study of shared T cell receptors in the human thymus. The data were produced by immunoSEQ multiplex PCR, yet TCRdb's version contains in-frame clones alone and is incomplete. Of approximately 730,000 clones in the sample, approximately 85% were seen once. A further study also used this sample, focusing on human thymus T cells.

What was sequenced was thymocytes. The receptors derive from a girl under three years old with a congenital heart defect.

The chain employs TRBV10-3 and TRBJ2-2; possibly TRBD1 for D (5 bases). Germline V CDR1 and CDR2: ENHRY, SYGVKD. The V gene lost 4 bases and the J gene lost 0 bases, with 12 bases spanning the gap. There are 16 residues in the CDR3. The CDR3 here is CAISGSRVSNTGELFF. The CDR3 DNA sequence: TGTGCCATCAGTGGTAGCAGGGTGTCGAACACCGGGGAGCTGTTTTTT.

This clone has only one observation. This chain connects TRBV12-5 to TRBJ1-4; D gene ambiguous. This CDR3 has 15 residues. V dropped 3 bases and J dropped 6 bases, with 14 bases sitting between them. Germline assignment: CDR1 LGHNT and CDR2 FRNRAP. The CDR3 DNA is TGTGCTAGTGGTTTCATAACCCGAGGCGATGAAAAACTGTTTTTT. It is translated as CASGFITRGDEKLFF.

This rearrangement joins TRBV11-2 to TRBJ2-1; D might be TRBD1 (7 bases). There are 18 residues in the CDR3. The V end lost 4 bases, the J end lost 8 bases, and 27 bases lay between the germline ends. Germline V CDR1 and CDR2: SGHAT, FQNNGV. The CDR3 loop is CASSSSRTGLQFIDEQFF. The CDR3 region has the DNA TGTGCCAGCAGCTCCTCCCGGACAGGACTACAATTTATAGATGAGCAGTTCTTC.

The CDR3 DNA sequence: TGTGCCAGCAGCGACGCTACGACAGCGGGGACCTCCTACGAGCAGTACTTC. Protein product: CASSDATTAGTSYEQYF. This sequence joins TRBV14 and TRBJ2-7; 7 nucleotides line up with TRBD2. This CDR3 is built from 17 residues. V trimming: 5 bases; J trimming: 0 bases; junction bases outside the gene matches: 13. The germline V gene has CDR1 SGHDN and CDR2 FVKESK.